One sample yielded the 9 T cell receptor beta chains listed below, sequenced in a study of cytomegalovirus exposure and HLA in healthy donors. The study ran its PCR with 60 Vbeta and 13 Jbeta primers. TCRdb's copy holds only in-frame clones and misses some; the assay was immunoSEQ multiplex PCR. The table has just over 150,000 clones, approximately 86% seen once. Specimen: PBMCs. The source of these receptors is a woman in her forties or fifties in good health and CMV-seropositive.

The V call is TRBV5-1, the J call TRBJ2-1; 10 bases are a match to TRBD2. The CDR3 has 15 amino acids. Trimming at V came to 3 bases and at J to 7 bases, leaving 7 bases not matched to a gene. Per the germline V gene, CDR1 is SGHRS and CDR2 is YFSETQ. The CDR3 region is CASSSGASGGNEQFF. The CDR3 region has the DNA TGCGCCAGCAGCTCGGGCGCTAGCGGGGGTAATGAGCAGTTCTTC.

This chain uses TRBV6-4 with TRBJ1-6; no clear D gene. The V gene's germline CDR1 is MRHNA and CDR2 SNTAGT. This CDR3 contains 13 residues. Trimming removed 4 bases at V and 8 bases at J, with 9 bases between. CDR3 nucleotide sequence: TGTGCCAGCAGTGCCAGGTCAGATTCACCCCTCCACTTT. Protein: CASSARSDSPLHF.

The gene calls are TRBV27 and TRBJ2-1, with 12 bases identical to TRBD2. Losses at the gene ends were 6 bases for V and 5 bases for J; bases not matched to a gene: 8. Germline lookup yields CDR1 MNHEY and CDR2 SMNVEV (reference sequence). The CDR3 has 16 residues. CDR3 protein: CASRRIGLAGHNEQFF. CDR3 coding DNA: TGTGCCAGCAGGCGAATCGGACTAGCGGGGCACAATGAGCAGTTCTTC.

CDR3 DNA sequence: TGTGCCAGCAGCTTTGGGGGGGGGCTTTTGAATGAGCAGTTCTTC. This encodes CASSFGGGLLNEQFF. This chain joins TRBV5-6 and TRBJ2-1; possible D gene TRBD2, 7 bases. This CDR3 is built from 15 residues. Trimming left V 2 bases short and J 7 bases short, with 16 bases between. Germline CDR1 and CDR2: SGHDT and YYEEEE.

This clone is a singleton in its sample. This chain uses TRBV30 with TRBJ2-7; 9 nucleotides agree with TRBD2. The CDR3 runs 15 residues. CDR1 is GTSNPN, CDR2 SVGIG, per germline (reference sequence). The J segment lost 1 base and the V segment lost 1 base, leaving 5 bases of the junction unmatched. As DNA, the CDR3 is TGTGCCTGGAGTGGGGCGGGGGGGCCATCCTACGAGCAGTACTTC. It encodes CAWSGAGGPSYEQYF.

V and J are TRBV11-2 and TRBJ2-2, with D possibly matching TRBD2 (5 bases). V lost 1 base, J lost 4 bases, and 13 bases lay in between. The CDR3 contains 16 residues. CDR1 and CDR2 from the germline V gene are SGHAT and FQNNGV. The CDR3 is CASSLVRLAPTGELFF. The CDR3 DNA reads TGTGCCAGCAGCTTAGTAAGGCTAGCCCCCACCGGGGAGCTGTTTTTT.

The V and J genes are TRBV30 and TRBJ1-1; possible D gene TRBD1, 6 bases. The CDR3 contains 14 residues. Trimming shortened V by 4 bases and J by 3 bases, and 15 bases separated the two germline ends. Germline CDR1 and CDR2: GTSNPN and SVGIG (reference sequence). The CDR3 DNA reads TGTGCCTGGAAATATAGGGGGTGGTACACTGAAGCTTTCTTT. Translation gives CAWKYRGWYTEAFF.

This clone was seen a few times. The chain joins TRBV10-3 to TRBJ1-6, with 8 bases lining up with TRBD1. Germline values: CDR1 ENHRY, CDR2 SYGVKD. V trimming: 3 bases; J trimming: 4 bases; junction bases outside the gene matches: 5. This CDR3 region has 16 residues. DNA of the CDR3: TGTGCCATCAGTGAAGAGGACAGGGTGTATAATTCACCCCTCCACTTT. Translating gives CAISEEDRVYNSPLHF.

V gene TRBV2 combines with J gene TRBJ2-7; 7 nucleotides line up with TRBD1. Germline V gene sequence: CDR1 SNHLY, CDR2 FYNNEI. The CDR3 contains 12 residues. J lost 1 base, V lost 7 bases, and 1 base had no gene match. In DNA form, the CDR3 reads TGTGCCAGCACGACAGGGTCCTACGAGCAGTACTTC. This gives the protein CASTTGSYEQYF.